This T cell receptor beta chain derives from a study of glioma-infiltrating T cells after dendritic cell vaccination. Across the study: Dendritic cells derived from monocytes and pulsed with autologous tumor lysate formed the vaccine. Three intradermal dendritic cell vaccine injections were given every two weeks.

The primer mix had 60 V beta and 13 J beta primers. The repertoire was sequenced with immunoSEQ multiplex PCR; TCRdb's copy has only in-frame clones and lacks some. The repertoire holds tens of thousands of clones, roughly 87% seen once, with approximately 2.3% in the top ten. The CDR3 has 14 amino acids. Looked up from germline, CDR1 is SGHTA and CDR2 is FQGNSA. V trimming: 4 bases; J trimming: 3 bases; junction bases outside the gene matches: 4. This sequence originates from a human donor with glioblastoma. The chain uses TRBV7-2 and TRBJ2-3; 7 positions agree with TRBD2. Here the sequenced sample was blood, taken before dendritic cell vaccination. CDR3 in amino acids: CASSSGTITDTQYF. CDR3 in DNA: TGTGCCAGCAGCTCCGGGACTATTACAGATACGCAGTATTTT.